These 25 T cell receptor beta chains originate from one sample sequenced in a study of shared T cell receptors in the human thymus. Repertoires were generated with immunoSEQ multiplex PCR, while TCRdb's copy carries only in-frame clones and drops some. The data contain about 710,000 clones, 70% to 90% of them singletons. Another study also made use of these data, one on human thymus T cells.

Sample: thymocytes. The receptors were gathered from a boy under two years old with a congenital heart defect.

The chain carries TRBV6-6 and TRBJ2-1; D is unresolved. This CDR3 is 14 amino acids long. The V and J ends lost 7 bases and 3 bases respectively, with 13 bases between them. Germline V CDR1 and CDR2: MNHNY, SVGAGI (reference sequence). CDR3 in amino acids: CASMRGWLYNEQFF. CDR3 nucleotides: TGTGCCAGCATGAGAGGTTGGCTCTACAATGAGCAGTTCTTC.

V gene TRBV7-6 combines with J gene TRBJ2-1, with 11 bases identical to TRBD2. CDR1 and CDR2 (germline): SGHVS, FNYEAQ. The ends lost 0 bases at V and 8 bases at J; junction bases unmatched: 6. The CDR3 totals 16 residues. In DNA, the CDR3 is TGTGCCAGCAGCTTAGCTGTGACTAGCGGGGCCCATGAGCAGTTCTTC. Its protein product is CASSLAVTSGAHEQFF. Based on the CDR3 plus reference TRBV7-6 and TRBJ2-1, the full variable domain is GAGVSQSPRYKVTKRGQDVALRCDPISGHVSLYWYRQALGQGPEFLTYFNYEAQQDKSGLPNDRFSAERPEGSISTLTIQRTEQRDSAMYRCASSLAVTSGAHEQFFGPGTRLTVL.

CDR3 in amino acids: CASSLQSGYYEQYF. In DNA, the CDR3 is TGTGCCAGCAGTTTACAGAGCGGGTACTACGAGCAGTACTTC. The V gene is TRBV27, the J gene TRBJ2-7, with TRBD2 as a possible D gene (6 bases). The V gene lost 2 bases and the J gene lost 3 bases, with 11 bases spanning the gap. The CDR3 runs to 14 residues. Germline CDR1 MNHEY, CDR2 SMNVEV (reference sequence).

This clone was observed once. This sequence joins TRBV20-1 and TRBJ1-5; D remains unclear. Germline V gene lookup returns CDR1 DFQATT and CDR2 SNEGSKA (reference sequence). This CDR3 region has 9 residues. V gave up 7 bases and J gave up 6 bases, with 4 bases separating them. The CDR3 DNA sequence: TGCAGTGTCGGTCAGCCCCAGCATTTT. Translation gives CSVGQPQHF.

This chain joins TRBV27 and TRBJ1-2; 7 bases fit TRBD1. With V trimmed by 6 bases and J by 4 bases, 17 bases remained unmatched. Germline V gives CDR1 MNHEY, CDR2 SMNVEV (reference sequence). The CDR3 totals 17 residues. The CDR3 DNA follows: TGTGCCAGCAGCCTTTGGGGACAGCTTCTTGATCTCTATGGCTACACCTTC. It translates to CASSLWGQLLDLYGYTF.

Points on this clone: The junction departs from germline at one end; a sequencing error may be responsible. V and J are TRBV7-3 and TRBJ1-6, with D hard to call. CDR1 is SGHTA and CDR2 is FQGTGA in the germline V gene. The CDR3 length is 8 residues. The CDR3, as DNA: TGTGCCAGCAGCCCCACAGTCTTT. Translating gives CASSPTVF. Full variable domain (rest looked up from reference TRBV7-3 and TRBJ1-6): GAGVSQTPSNKVTEKGKYVELRCDPISGHTALYWYRQSLGQGPEFLIYFQGTGAADDSGLPNDRFFAVRPEGSVSTLKIQRTERGDSAVYLCASSPTVFGNGTRLTVT.

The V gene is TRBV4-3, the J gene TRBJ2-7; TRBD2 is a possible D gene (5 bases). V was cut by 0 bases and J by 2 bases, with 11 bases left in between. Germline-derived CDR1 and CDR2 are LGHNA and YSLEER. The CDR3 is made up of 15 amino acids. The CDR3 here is CASSQEHGGAYEQYF. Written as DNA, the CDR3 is TGCGCCAGCAGCCAAGAACATGGAGGAGCCTACGAGCAGTACTTC.

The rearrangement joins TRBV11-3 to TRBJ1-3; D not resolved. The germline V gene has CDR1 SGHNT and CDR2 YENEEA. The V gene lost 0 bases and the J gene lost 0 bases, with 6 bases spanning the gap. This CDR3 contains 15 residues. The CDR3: CASSLDCGSGNTIYF. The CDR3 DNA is TGTGCCAGCAGCTTAGATTGCGGCTCTGGAAACACCATATATTTT.

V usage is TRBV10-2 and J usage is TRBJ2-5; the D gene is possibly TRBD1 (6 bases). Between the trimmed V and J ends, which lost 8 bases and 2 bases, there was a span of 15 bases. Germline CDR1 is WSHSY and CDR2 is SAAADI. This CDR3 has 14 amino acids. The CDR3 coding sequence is TGCGCCAGCGGCCTGGGACACTGGCAAGAGACCCAGTACTTC. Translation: CASGLGHWQETQYF.

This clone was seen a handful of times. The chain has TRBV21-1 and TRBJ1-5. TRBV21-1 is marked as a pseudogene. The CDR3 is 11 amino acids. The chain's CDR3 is CASSGVQPQHF. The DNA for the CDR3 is TGTGCCAGCAGCGGAGTTCAGCCCCAGCATTTT.

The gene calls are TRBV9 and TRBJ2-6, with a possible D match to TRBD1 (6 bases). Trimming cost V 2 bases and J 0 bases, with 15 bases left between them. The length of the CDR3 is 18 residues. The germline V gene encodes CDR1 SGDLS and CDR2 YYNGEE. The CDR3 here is CASSVTGTPSSGANVLTF. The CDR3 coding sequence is TGTGCCAGCAGCGTGACCGGGACACCTTCCTCTGGGGCCAACGTCCTGACTTTC.

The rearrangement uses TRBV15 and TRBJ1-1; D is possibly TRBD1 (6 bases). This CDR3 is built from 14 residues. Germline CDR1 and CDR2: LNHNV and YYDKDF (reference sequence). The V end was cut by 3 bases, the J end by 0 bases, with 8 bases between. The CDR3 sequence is CATSSGTLNTEAFF. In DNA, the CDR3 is TGTGCCACCAGCAGTGGGACACTGAACACTGAAGCTTTCTTT. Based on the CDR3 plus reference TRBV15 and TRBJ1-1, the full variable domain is DAMVIQNPRYQVTQFGKPVTLSCSQTLNHNVMYWYQQKSSQAPKLLFHYYDKDFNNEADTPDNFQSRRPNTSFCFLDIRSPGLGDTAMYLCATSSGTLNTEAFFGQGTRLTVV.

CDR3 amino acids: CASHRGNSPLHF. The CDR3 DNA is TGTGCCAGTCACAGGGGTAATTCACCCCTCCACTTT. The chain carries TRBV6-1 and TRBJ1-6, with TRBD1 identical over 7 bases. V was pared by 9 bases and J by 6 bases, with 2 bases of the junction left unmatched. Germline-derived CDR1 and CDR2 are MNHNS and SASEGT. This CDR3 region has 12 residues.

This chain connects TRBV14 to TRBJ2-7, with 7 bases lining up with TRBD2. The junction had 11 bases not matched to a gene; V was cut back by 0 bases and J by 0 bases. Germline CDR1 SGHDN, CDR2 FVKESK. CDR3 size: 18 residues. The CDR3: CASSQDRVLAHPSYEQYF. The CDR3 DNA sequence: TGTGCCAGCAGCCAAGATCGGGTACTAGCGCACCCCTCCTACGAGCAGTACTTC.

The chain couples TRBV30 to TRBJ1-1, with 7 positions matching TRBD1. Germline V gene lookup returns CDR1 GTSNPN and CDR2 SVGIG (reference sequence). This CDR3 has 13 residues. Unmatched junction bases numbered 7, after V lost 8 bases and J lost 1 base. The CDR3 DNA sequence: TGTGCCGGTACAGGGGTGAGGAACACTGAAGCTTTCTTT. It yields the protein CAGTGVRNTEAFF. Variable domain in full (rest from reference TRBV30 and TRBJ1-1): SQTIHQWPATLVQPVGSPLSLECTVEGTSNPNLYWYRQAAGRGLQLLFYSVGIGQISSEVPQNLSASRPQDRQFILSSKKLLLSDSGFYLCAGTGVRNTEAFFGQGTRLTVV.

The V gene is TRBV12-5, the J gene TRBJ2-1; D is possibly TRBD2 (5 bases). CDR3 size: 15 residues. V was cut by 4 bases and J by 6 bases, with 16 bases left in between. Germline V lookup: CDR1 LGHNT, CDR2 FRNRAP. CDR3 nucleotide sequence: TGTGCTAGTGGTTCAGGTAAGCGGAGCCCCAATGAGCAGTTCTTC. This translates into CASGSGKRSPNEQFF.

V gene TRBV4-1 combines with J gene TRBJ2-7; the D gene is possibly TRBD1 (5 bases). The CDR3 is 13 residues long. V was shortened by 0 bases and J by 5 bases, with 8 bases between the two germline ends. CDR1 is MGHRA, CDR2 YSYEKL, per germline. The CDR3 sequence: CASSQETRDEQYF. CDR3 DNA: TGCGCCAGCAGCCAAGAAACCAGGGACGAGCAGTACTTC.

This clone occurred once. The CDR3 nucleotides are TGTGCCAGCAGCCGAGGGGGGCTAGCGGGAGGACGGTCCTACAATGAGCAGTTCTTC. Protein product: CASSRGGLAGGRSYNEQFF. The chain uses TRBV14 and TRBJ2-1, with 11 bases that match TRBD2. Germline V gene data show CDR1 as SGHDN and CDR2 as FVKESK. V lost 4 bases to trimming and J lost 1 base; unmatched junction nucleotides: 12. The CDR3 loop spans 19 amino acids.

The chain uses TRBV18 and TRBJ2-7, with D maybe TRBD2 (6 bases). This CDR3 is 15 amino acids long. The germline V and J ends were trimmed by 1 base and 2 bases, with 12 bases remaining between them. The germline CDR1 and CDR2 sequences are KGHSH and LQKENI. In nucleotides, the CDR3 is TGTGCCAGCTCACCACGTCCGACTAGTCCCTACGAGCAGTACTTC. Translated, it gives CASSPRPTSPYEQYF.

CDR3 region: CASSPENREAIEQYF. CDR3 sequence (DNA): TGTGCCAGCAGTCCCGAAAACAGGGAAGCCATCGAGCAGTACTTC. The rearrangement uses TRBV27 and TRBJ2-7; D might be TRBD1 (6 bases). The germline V gene has CDR1 MNHEY and CDR2 SMNVEV (reference sequence). This CDR3 spans 15 amino acids. Between the trimmed V and J ends, which lost 5 bases and 6 bases, there was a span of 20 bases.

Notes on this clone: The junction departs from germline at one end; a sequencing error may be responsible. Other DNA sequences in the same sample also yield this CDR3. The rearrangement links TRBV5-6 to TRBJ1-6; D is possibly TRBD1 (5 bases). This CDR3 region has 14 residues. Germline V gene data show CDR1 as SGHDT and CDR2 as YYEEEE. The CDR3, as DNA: TGTGCCAGCAGCTTGGGACAGTATAATTCCCCCCTCCACTTT. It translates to CASSLGQYNSPLHF.

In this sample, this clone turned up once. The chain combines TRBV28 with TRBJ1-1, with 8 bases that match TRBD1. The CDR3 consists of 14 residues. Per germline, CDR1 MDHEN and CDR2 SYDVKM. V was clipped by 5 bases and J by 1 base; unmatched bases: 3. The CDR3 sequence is CASSPGGGNTEAFF. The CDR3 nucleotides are TGTGCCAGCAGTCCAGGGGGCGGGAACACTGAAGCTTTCTTT.

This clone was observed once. CDR3: CASSVGDSGVQWEQFF. Written as DNA, the CDR3 is TGTGCCAGCAGCGTAGGCGATAGCGGGGTACAATGGGAGCAGTTCTTC. The V call is TRBV9, the J call TRBJ2-1; TRBD2 matches at 8 bases. Unmatched junction bases numbered 12, after V lost 0 bases and J lost 10 bases. Germline V gene lookup returns CDR1 SGDLS and CDR2 YYNGEE. The CDR3 extends over 16 amino acids.

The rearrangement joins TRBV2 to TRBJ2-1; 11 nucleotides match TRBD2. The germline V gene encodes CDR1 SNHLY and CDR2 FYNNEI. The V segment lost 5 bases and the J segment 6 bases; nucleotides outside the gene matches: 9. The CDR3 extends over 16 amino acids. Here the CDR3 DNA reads TGTGCCAGCAGTTTGACTAGCGGGATAGAGGGCAATGAGCAGTTCTTC. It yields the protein CASSLTSGIEGNEQFF.

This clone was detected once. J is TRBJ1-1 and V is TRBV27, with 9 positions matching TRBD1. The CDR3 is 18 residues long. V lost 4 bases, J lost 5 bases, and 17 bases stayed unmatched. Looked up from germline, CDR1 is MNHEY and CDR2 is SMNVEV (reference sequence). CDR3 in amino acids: CASSSSAAGTGLYTEAFF. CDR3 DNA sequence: TGTGCCAGCAGTTCCTCCGCCGCGGGGACAGGGCTGTATACTGAAGCTTTCTTT.